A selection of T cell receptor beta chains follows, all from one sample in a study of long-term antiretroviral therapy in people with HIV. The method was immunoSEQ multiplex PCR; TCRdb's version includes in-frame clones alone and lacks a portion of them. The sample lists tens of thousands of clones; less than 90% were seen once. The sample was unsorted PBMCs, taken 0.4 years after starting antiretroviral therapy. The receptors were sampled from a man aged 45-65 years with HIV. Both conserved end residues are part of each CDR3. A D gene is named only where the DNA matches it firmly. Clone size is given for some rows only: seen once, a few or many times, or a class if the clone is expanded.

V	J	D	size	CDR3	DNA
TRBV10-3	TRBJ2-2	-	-	CAISSGELGELFF	TGTGCCATCTCCTCGGGGGAACTAGGGGAGCTGTTTTTT
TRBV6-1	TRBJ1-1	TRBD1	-	CASSEGKQGSTEAFF	TGTGCCAGCAGTGAAGGGAAACAGGGGAGCACTGAAGCTTTCTTT
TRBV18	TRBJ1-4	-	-	CASSPDRGPATNEKLFF	TGTGCCAGCTCACCGGACAGAGGCCCTGCAACTAATGAAAAACTGTTTTTT
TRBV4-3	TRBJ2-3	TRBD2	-	CASSQEKRGGDTQYF	TGCGCCAGCAGCCAAGAAAAGCGGGGGGGCGATACGCAGTATTTT
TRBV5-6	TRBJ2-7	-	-	CASSLLGRPYEQYF	TGTGCCAGCAGCTTGCTTGGCAGACCCTACGAGCAGTACTTC
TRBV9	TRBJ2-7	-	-	CASSPGLQGTLHEQYF	TGTGCCAGCAGCCCAGGCCTACAGGGAACGCTTCACGAGCAGTACTTC
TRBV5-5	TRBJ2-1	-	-	CASTVFVGGNEQFF	TGTGCCAGTACGGTTTTTGTGGGGGGCAATGAGCAGTTCTTC
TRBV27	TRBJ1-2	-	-	CASSDRHYGYTF	TGTGCCAGCTCCGACAGGCACTATGGCTACACCTTC
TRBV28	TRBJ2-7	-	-	CASSWVTANEQYF	TGTGCCAGCAGTTGGGTGACAGCGAACGAGCAGTACTTC
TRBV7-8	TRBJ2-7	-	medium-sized	CASSFVRESYEQYF	TGTGCCAGCAGCTTTGTGAGGGAGAGCTACGAGCAGTACTTC
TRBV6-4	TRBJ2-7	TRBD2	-	CASAGGGGYEQYF	TGTGCCAGTGCCGGGGGGGGTGGGTACGAGCAGTACTTC
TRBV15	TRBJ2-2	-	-	CATSRGAGVTGELFF	TGTGCCACCAGCAGAGGGGCAGGGGTAACCGGGGAGCTGTTTTTT
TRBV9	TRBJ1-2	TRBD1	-	CASSVRDRTDLSYTF	TGTGCCAGCAGCGTACGGGACAGGACCGACCTGAGCTACACCTTC
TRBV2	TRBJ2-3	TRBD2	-	CASTEVAGGRPDTQYF	TGTGCCAGCACCGAGGTAGCGGGGGGGCGCCCAGATACGCAGTATTTT
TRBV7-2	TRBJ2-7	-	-	CASSLAEGLEQYF	TGTGCCAGCAGCTTAGCGGAGGGCCTCGAGCAGTACTTC
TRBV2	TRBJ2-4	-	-	CASSEEDSIQYF	TGTGCCAGCAGTGAGGAGGACTCGATTCAGTACTTC
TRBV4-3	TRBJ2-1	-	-	CASSLSLTGSQFF	TGCGCCAGCAGCCTCTCGCTCACTGGTTCGCAGTTCTTC
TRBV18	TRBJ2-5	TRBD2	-	CASSPGTSGGETQYF	TGTGCCAGCTCACCCGGGACTAGCGGGGGCGAGACCCAGTACTTC
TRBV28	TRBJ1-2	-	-	CASSFPRQNYGYTF	TGTGCCAGCAGTTTCCCCCGACAGAACTATGGCTACACCTTC
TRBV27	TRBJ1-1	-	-	CASSPWAGGEAFF	TGTGCCAGCAGTCCTTGGGCGGGGGGTGAAGCTTTCTTT
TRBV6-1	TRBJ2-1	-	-	CASSALTGGNEQFF	TGTGCCAGCAGCGCCTTGACAGGCGGCAATGAGCAGTTCTTC
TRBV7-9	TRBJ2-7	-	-	CASSTTLSRDYEQYF	TGTGCCAGCAGCACCACGCTCTCTAGGGACTACGAGCAGTACTTC
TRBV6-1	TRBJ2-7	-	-	CASSDCRTRVCEQYF	TGTGCCAGCAGTGACTGTAGGACGAGGGTCTGCGAGCAGTACTTC
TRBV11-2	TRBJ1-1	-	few	CASSWSVNTEAFF	TGTGCCAGCAGCTGGTCAGTGAACACTGAAGCTTTCTTT
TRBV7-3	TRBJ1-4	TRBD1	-	CASSHLGTGANEKLFF	TGTGCCAGCAGCCACCTTGGGACAGGGGCTAATGAAAAACTGTTTTTT
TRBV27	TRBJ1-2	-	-	CASSLSRGYGYTF	TGTGCCAGCAGTTTATCCAGAGGTTATGGCTACACCTTC
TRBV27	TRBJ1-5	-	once	CASSLTGWDQPQHF	TGTGCCAGCAGTTTGACAGGATGGGATCAGCCCCAGCATTTT
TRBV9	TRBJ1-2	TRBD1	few	CASSAAYRGRGYTF	TGTGCCAGCAGCGCCGCTTACAGGGGGCGTGGCTACACCTTC
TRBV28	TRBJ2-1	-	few	CASSQPLAVTYNEQFF	TGTGCCAGCAGTCAGCCTCTAGCTGTTACCTACAATGAGCAGTTCTTC
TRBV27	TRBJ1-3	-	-	CASSLGIGRGPGNTIYF	TGTGCCAGCAGTTTAGGGATAGGCAGGGGCCCTGGAAACACCATATATTTT
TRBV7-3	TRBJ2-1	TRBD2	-	CASSSLLAGGRSEQFF	TGTGCCAGCAGCTCCCTACTAGCGGGGGGGCGAAGTGAGCAGTTCTTC
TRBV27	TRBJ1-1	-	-	CASSSQGWGVHTEAFF	TGTGCCAGCAGTTCACAGGGTTGGGGGGTACACACTGAAGCTTTCTTT
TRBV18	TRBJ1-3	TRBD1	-	CASSPRTGDKSGNTIYF	TGTGCCAGCTCACCCCGGACAGGGGATAAATCTGGAAACACCATATATTTT
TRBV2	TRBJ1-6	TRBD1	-	CASNLRGTINSPLHF	TGTGCCAGCAACCTCAGGGGGACAATAAATTCACCCCTCCACTTT
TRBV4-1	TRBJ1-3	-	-	CASSQDQGRPSGNTIYF	TGCGCCAGCAGCCAAGATCAAGGACGACCCTCTGGAAACACCATATATTTT
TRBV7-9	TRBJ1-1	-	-	CASSLAENTEAFF	TGTGCCAGCAGCTTGGCAGAGAACACTGAAGCTTTCTTT
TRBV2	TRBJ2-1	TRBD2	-	CATGGAREQFF	TGTGCCACCGGGGGGGCCCGTGAGCAGTTCTTC
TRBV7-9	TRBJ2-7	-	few	CASSRRDGFSREQYF	TGTGCCAGCAGCCGCCGGGACGGCTTTAGTCGCGAGCAGTACTTC
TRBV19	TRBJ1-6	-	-	CASSIYPRDNSPLHF	TGTGCCAGTAGTATCTACCCCAGGGACAATTCACCCCTCCACTTT
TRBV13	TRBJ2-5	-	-	CASSARDSQETQYF	TGTGCCAGCAGCGCCCGGGACTCTCAAGAGACCCAGTACTTC
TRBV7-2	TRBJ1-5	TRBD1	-	CASSPGRGHNQPQHF	TGTGCCAGCAGCCCCGGCAGGGGGCACAATCAGCCCCAGCATTTT
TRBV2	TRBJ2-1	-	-	CASRELSNEQFF	TGTGCCAGCAGAGAACTGAGTAATGAGCAGTTCTTC